The entry below gives a single T cell receptor beta chain sequence along with its context. The target antigen is unknown. The CDR3 consists of 12 residues. V lost 4 bases to trimming and J lost 6 bases, with 6 bases between them. In germline, CDR1 is MDHEN, CDR2 SYDVKM. These data are taken from a study of cytomegalovirus exposure and HLA in healthy donors. Notes on the study in general: CMV serostatus was the sole immune exposure information available. The productive fraction for most TCR beta V segments was about 90% or about 30% in an earlier analysis.

The PCR employed 60 Vbeta primers together with 13 Jbeta primers. Original processing methods: Later, some 75 million unique TCR beta chains were counted in an analysis, and about 10 million of them were shared. Profiling relied on immunoSEQ multiplex PCR, and the TCRdb table lists in-frame clones only, not all of them. From that table come the V and J calls and clone size; the DNA was used to work out D and trimming. Of around 210,000 clones detected, 75% to 85% appear once; the ten largest clones hold around 0.4%. The sample was PBMCs. The source of this sequence is a male donor in good health and CMV-seropositive. J is TRBJ2-2 and V is TRBV28; D unresolved. Here the CDR3 reads CASSSLAGELFF. Here the CDR3 DNA reads TGTGCCAGCAGTTCCCTCGCCGGGGAGCTGTTTTTT. The full variable domain, its missing parts supplied by reference TRBV28 and TRBJ2-2, is DVKVTQSSRYLVKRTGEKVFLECVQDMDHENMFWYRQDPGLGLRLIYFSYDVKMKEKGDIPEGYSVSREKKERFSLILESASTNQTSMYLCASSSLAGELFFGEGSRLTVL.